These 27 T cell receptor beta chains share one sample of origin, sequenced in a study of identical twins. TCRdb re-derived calls from the 5' RACE reads in MiXCR, one entry per CDR3 protein. The data contain approximately 230,000 distinct CDR3 sequences, 6.5% of them singletons. The same data also contributed to another study, on T cells expressing NK-cell markers.

The source material was CD8+ T cells sorted from blood. Receptors originate from a woman aged 18-29 years in good health.

In nucleotides, the CDR3 is TGTGCCAGCAGTTACTCGAACCCAGGAGGAGGATCACCCCTCCACTTT. Its translation: CASSYSNPGGGSPLHF. This chain links TRBV6-5 with TRBJ1-6, with D unclear. V was shortened by 0 bases and J by 10 bases, with 16 bases between the two germline ends. CDR3 length equals 16 residues. Germline values: CDR1 MNHEY, CDR2 SVGAGI.

The CDR3 reads CASSLNPRITEAFF. The CDR3 DNA is TGTGCCAGCAGCTTAAACCCGCGGATCACTGAAGCTTTCTTT. The V and J genes are TRBV7-9 and TRBJ1-1, with no clear D. Trimming took off 2 bases at V and 4 bases at J, with 11 bases between the two ends. CDR1 SEHNR and CDR2 FQNEAQ come from the germline V gene (reference sequence). The length of the CDR3 is 14 residues.

This clonotype was counted only a few times. The rearrangement links TRBV29-1 to TRBJ1-2; D remains unclear. The germline CDR1 and CDR2 sequences are SQVTM and ANQGSEA. V lost 7 bases to trimming and J lost 3 bases, with 3 bases between them. The CDR3 extends over 9 amino acids. CDR3 sequence: CSAYYGYTF. The CDR3 DNA reads TGCAGCGCATACTATGGCTACACCTTC.

In this sample, this clonotype turned up a few times. J is TRBJ1-1 and V is TRBV29-1; tentatively, D is TRBD1 (6 bases). The germline V gene encodes CDR1 SQVTM and CDR2 ANQGSEA. Trimming took off 7 bases at V and 4 bases at J, with 16 bases between the two ends. This CDR3 has 13 residues. The CDR3 DNA reads TGCAGCGCCCTGATTGGGGGCGGCACTGAAGCTTTCTTT. Protein: CSALIGGGTEAFF.

This clonotype was seen repeatedly, ten times or more. V gene TRBV6-1 combines with J gene TRBJ1-5, with D possibly being TRBD1 (5 bases). Germline V CDR1 and CDR2: MNHNS, SASEGT. The CDR3 totals 15 residues. Trimming shortened V by 5 bases and J by 4 bases, and 15 bases separated the two germline ends. In nucleotides, the CDR3 is TGTGCCAGCAGTCCCTGGGGCATCAGAAATCAGCCCCAGCATTTT. It specifies CASSPWGIRNQPQHF.

The chain carries TRBV4-2 and TRBJ1-2, with D possibly being TRBD1 (5 bases). The CDR3 is 15 amino acids. Germline V gene data show CDR1 as LGHNA and CDR2 as YNFKEQ. V was cut by 0 bases and J by 3 bases, with 11 bases left in between. CDR3 nucleotides: TGTGCCAGCAGCCAAGATCCCACGGGGGACTATGGCTACACCTTC. Protein sequence: CASSQDPTGDYGYTF.

The sample holds many counts of this clonotype. The J gene is TRBJ2-1, the V gene TRBV13, with 8 bases fitting TRBD2. The V gene end was trimmed by 4 bases and the J gene end by 8 bases; junction bases not matched to a gene: 7. CDR3 length: 14 amino acids. Germline V gene data show CDR1 as PRHDT and CDR2 as FYEKMQ (reference sequence). CDR3 sequence (DNA): TGTGCCAGCAGCTCCGGGGGGGACGGGGATGAGCAGTTCTTC. Its protein product is CASSSGGDGDEQFF.

The table lists this clonotype with a few counts. The chain employs TRBV9 and TRBJ2-2; 7 nucleotides align to TRBD1. After removal of 7 bases from V and 0 bases from J, the junction contained 6 bases not matched to a gene. There are 15 residues in the CDR3. Germline CDR1 reads SGDLS; CDR2 reads YYNGEE. CDR3 loop: CASFPDRTNTGELFF. In DNA form, the CDR3 reads TGTGCCAGCTTCCCGGACAGGACGAACACCGGGGAGCTGTTTTTT.

V usage is TRBV9 and J usage is TRBJ1-1; D not certain. The germline gives CDR1 SGDLS, CDR2 YYNGEE. V dropped 1 base and J dropped 0 bases, with 7 bases sitting between them. This CDR3 contains 14 residues. The CDR3, as DNA: TGTGCCAGCAGCGTATTTGAGATGAACACTGAAGCTTTCTTT. Translated: CASSVFEMNTEAFF. The whole variable domain, remainder taken from reference TRBV9 and TRBJ1-1, is DSGVTQTPKHLITATGQRVTLRCSPRSGDLSVYWYQQSLDQGLQFLIQYYNGEERAKGNILERFSAQQFPDLHSELNLSSLELGDSALYFCASSVFEMNTEAFFGQGTRLTVV.

V is TRBV27 and J is TRBJ2-2; 9 bases are shared with TRBD2. This CDR3 spans 16 amino acids. Trimming took 4 bases from V and 4 from J; bases not matched to a gene: 7. Germline CDR1 and CDR2: MNHEY and SMNVEV (reference sequence). The CDR3 sequence is CASSSRLAVPTGELFF. The CDR3 nucleotides read TGTGCCAGCAGTTCCAGACTAGCGGTACCCACCGGGGAGCTGTTTTTT.

The V and J genes are TRBV27 and TRBJ1-2, with D tentatively TRBD1 (6 bases). Trimming left V 9 bases short and J 4 bases short, with 9 bases between. This CDR3 region has 11 residues. The germline V gene has CDR1 MNHEY and CDR2 SMNVEV (reference sequence). The CDR3 is CASSGVYGYTF. In nucleotides, the CDR3 is TGTGCCAGTTCAGGGGTCTATGGCTACACCTTC.

This clonotype was seen a few times. V gene TRBV27 combines with J gene TRBJ2-6, with D maybe TRBD2 (6 bases). CDR3 length equals 16 residues. The germline V and J ends were trimmed by 0 bases and 3 bases, with 9 bases remaining between them. Looked up from germline, CDR1 is MNHEY and CDR2 is SMNVEV (reference sequence). CDR3 in DNA: TGTGCCAGCAGTTTATCATCCGGGAGTGGGGCCAACGTCCTGACTTTC. Translated: CASSLSSGSGANVLTF.

There are many counts of this clonotype. This chain links TRBV12-3 or TRBV12-4 with TRBJ1-1; D ambiguous. V gave up 10 bases and J gave up 7 bases, with 13 bases separating them. The CDR3 covers 11 residues. In nucleotides, the CDR3 is TGTGCCATCCAGGACCGATTTGAAGCTTTCTTT. Translated: CAIQDRFEAFF.

The V gene is TRBV10-3, the J gene TRBJ2-2; 10 bases fit TRBD1. Germline CDR1 is ENHRY and CDR2 is SYGVKD. This CDR3 has 14 amino acids. V shed 6 bases and J 5 bases; nucleotides not matched to a gene: 3. For the CDR3, the DNA is TGTGCCATCAGCCCGGGACAGGGGACCGGGGAGCTGTTTTTT. It yields the protein CAISPGQGTGELFF.

This clonotype was seen at least ten times. This sequence joins TRBV12-3 or TRBV12-4 and TRBJ2-5; D not resolved. V shed 7 bases and J shed 5 bases, with 14 bases lying between them. CDR3 length: 13 residues. The CDR3 sequence is CASKGDYGETQYF. CDR3 sequence (DNA): TGTGCCAGCAAAGGCGATTACGGGGAGACCCAGTACTTC.

This clonotype was counted only a few times. The V and J genes are TRBV4-3 and TRBJ2-1; D gene uncertain. This CDR3 has 13 amino acids. In germline, CDR1 is LGHNA, CDR2 YSLEER. Between the trimmed V and J ends, which lost 0 bases and 14 bases, there was a span of 14 bases. CDR3: CASSQDRGGLEFF. CDR3 coding DNA: TGCGCCAGCAGCCAAGACAGAGGCGGCCTTGAGTTCTTC.

This clonotype has just a few counts. V is TRBV4-3 and J is TRBJ1-1; no clear D gene. Germline CDR1 is LGHNA and CDR2 is YSLEER. Deletions cut 3 bases from V and 5 bases from J, with 16 bases between. The CDR3 loop spans 15 amino acids. DNA of the CDR3: TGCGCCAGCAGCCAGAGGCCAACCTCGGAGACTGAAGCTTTCTTT. Translation: CASSQRPTSETEAFF.

This clonotype has a handful of counts. This sequence joins TRBV7-9 and TRBJ2-2, with D unresolved. This CDR3 region has 13 residues. Germline V lookup: CDR1 SEHNR, CDR2 FQNEAQ (reference sequence). Trimming pared 5 bases from V and 4 bases from J, leaving 8 bases between. CDR3: CASSHRITGELFF. The CDR3 DNA reads as TGTGCCAGCAGCCACCGGATCACCGGGGAGCTGTTTTTT.

This clonotype was found a few times. This chain connects TRBV7-9 to TRBJ2-1; 7 bases match TRBD2. Germline-derived CDR1 and CDR2 are SEHNR and FQNEAQ (reference sequence). Trimming removed 6 bases from V and 8 bases from J; junction bases left unmatched: 10. The CDR3 has 14 residues. CDR3 bases: TGTGCCAGCAGGGGAGATACCGGGGGGTATGAGCAGTTCTTC. Translated, it gives CASRGDTGGYEQFF.

In its sample, this clonotype was seen a few times. Relative to the germline gene, one junction end is altered; a read error may explain this. The rearrangement joins TRBV12-3 or TRBV12-4 to TRBJ2-1, with 9 bases identical to TRBD2. There are 14 residues in the CDR3. The CDR3 nucleotides are TGTGCCAGCAGTATAGCGGGAGAGTACAATGAGCAGTTCTTC. Its translation is CASSIAGEYNEQFF.

This chain connects TRBV7-9 to TRBJ2-4; 7 nucleotides agree with TRBD1. V trimming: 3 bases; J trimming: 7 bases; junction bases outside the gene matches: 12. The CDR3 contains 16 residues. Per the germline V gene, CDR1 is SEHNR and CDR2 is FQNEAQ (reference sequence). CDR3 DNA sequence: TGTGCCAGCAGCTTCCCGACAGGGAGTTTGAGGAACATTCAGTACTTC. Translating gives CASSFPTGSLRNIQYF.

The chain has TRBV6-2 or TRBV6-3 and TRBJ2-2; D tentatively reads TRBD1 or TRBD2 (5 bases each). The V gene lost 6 bases and the J gene lost 4 bases, with 15 bases spanning the gap. CDR1 is MNHEY, CDR2 SVGEGT, per germline. The CDR3 covers 15 residues. The CDR3 coding sequence is TGTGCCAGCAGGGGGGTCCGAGAGGGCACCGGGGAGCTGTTTTTT. Its protein product is CASRGVREGTGELFF.

The table lists this clonotype with many counts. The J gene is TRBJ1-6, the V gene TRBV10-3, with 11 bases matching TRBD1. Germline CDR1 and CDR2: ENHRY and SYGVKD. This CDR3 contains 16 residues. Trimming removed 6 bases from V and 9 bases from J; junction bases left unmatched: 10. The CDR3 bases are TGTGCCATCAGCGAGGGACAGGGGGGTGATGGTTCACCCCTCCACTTT. Protein sequence: CAISEGQGGDGSPLHF.

The sample holds many counts of this clonotype. The chain carries TRBV14 and TRBJ1-4; D is uncertain. Germline CDR1 reads SGHDN; CDR2 reads FVKESK. This CDR3 is 12 amino acids long. Trimming removed 5 bases at V and 6 bases at J, with 7 bases between. CDR3 amino acids: CASSEGDEKLFF. The CDR3 bases are TGTGCCAGCAGCGAAGGAGATGAAAAACTGTTTTTT.

This clonotype was observed a few times. This chain joins TRBV4-3 and TRBJ2-3; no firm D call. The CDR3 consists of 14 residues. The V end was cut by 0 bases, the J end by 9 bases, with 13 bases between. Germline CDR1 is LGHNA and CDR2 is YSLEER. CDR3 bases: TGCGCCAGCAGCCAAGATGCCACGTCGGGCACGCAGTATTTT. It specifies CASSQDATSGTQYF.

The V call is TRBV20-1, the J call TRBJ2-7; D ambiguous. V shed 0 bases and J shed 2 bases, with 8 bases lying between them. CDR3 length: 13 amino acids. Germline CDR1 and CDR2: DFQATT and SNEGSKA (reference sequence). CDR3 DNA sequence: TGCAGTGCTAGAGATCCCGGCACCTACGAGCAGTACTTC. This encodes CSARDPGTYEQYF.

The V call is TRBV7-8, the J call TRBJ2-7, with D perhaps TRBD1 (6 bases). Trimming took off 3 bases at V and 6 bases at J, with 18 bases between the two ends. CDR3 length: 15 residues. The V gene's germline CDR1 is SGHVS and CDR2 FQNEAQ. CDR3 residues: CASSFSVGPTGEQYF. CDR3 nucleotide sequence: TGTGCCAGCAGCTTCAGCGTGGGCCCGACAGGCGAGCAGTACTTC.